This TCR beta chain was captured by sequencing in a study of blood T cells in healthy people across ages. Next came a second PCR, run for about 7 to 11 cycles, which used a sample-barcoded 5' primer along with a J-beta primer mix. MiXCR was run by TCRdb on the 5' RACE reads, yielding one entry per CDR3 protein. Of 800,000 or so distinct CDR3 sequences listed, just under 25% are singletons. Ten milliliters of peripheral blood were drawn from each donor into EDTA-treated tubes. This CDR3 region has 13 residues. Trimming took 3 bases from V and 3 from J, leaving 8 bases between them. From germline, CDR1 is MDHEN and CDR2 SYDVKM. The data were also submitted as part of a second study, on T cells of mothers and their children. That paper adds: Reads obtained per mother exceeded 8.5 million TCR beta CDR3 reads, with a few million obtained per child.

The TCR originated in a boy under 18 in good health. Sequenced: blood. The rearrangement joins TRBV28 to TRBJ2-5, with D unresolved. The CDR3 DNA reads as TGTGCCAGCAGTTTTATAGATGAAGAGACCCAGTACTTC. Its protein product is CASSFIDEETQYF. Together with reference TRBV28 and TRBJ2-5, the CDR3 gives the full variable domain: DVKVTQSSRYLVKRTGEKVFLECVQDMDHENMFWYRQDPGLGLRLIYFSYDVKMKEKGDIPEGYSVSREKKERFSLILESASTNQTSMYLCASSFIDEETQYFGPGTRLLVL.